Listed below are T cell receptor beta chains from one sample, sequenced in a study of shared clonotypes between healthy human individuals. Using immunoSEQ multiplex PCR, the repertoire was profiled, and TCRdb retains in-frame clones only, with some absent. The sample holds more than 1,200,000 clones, approximately 98.5% seen once. Sequencing was performed on naive CD4+ T cells sorted from blood. These TCRs come from a young man in good health. The CDR3 runs from the conserved cysteine through the conserved F or W. The D gene is left open where the match is weak. The size field is filled for only some rows; it gives once, few, many or a size class.

D gene: -; clone size: -; J gene: TRBJ2-6; V gene: TRBV18; CDR3 DNA: TGTGCCAGCTCACCACCACCTGCGGGGGGGGCCAACGTCCTGACTTTC; CDR3 protein: CASSPPPAGGANVLTF
D gene: -; clone size: -; J gene: TRBJ2-1; V gene: TRBV5-4; CDR3 DNA: TGTGCCAGCAGCTTACGTATTTATCGGGACAATGAGCAGTTCTTC; CDR3 protein: CASSLRIYRDNEQFF
D gene: -; clone size: -; J gene: TRBJ2-5; V gene: TRBV6-5; CDR3 DNA: TGTGCCAGCAGGCCAGGGCCCCGGGAGACCCAGTACTTC; CDR3 protein: CASRPGPRETQYF
D gene: -; clone size: -; J gene: TRBJ1-4; V gene: TRBV5-4; CDR3 DNA: TGTGCCAGCAGCGCCGGGGCCGATAATGAAAAACTGTTTTTT; CDR3 protein: CASSAGADNEKLFF
D gene: TRBD2; clone size: -; J gene: TRBJ2-7; V gene: TRBV19; CDR3 DNA: TGTGCCAGTAGAAAGACTAGCGGCTCCTACGAGCAGTACTTC; CDR3 protein: CASRKTSGSYEQYF
D gene: -; clone size: -; J gene: TRBJ1-1; V gene: TRBV28; CDR3 DNA: TGTGCCAGCGGGGGCCTCCCCGGGGACACTGAAGCTTTCTTT; CDR3 protein: CASGGLPGDTEAFF
D gene: -; clone size: -; J gene: TRBJ2-7; V gene: TRBV29-1; CDR3 DNA: TGCAGCGCCGGGATCTCGGGGGAGCAGTACTTC; CDR3 protein: CSAGISGEQYF
D gene: TRBD1; clone size: -; J gene: TRBJ2-1; V gene: TRBV27; CDR3 DNA: TGTGCCAGCAGGTACGACAGGGGGTACAATGAGCAGTTCTTC; CDR3 protein: CASRYDRGYNEQFF
D gene: -; clone size: -; J gene: TRBJ2-7; V gene: TRBV20-1; CDR3 DNA: TGCAGTGCTAAGACCCCTTACGAGCAGTACTTC; CDR3 protein: CSAKTPYEQYF
D gene: -; clone size: -; J gene: TRBJ2-7; V gene: TRBV13; CDR3 DNA: TGTGCCAGCAGCGGGAAAGTGTGGGAGCAGTACTTC; CDR3 protein: CASSGKVWEQYF
D gene: TRBD2; clone size: -; J gene: TRBJ2-7; V gene: TRBV5-1; CDR3 DNA: TGCGCCAGCAGCGGGACTAGCGGGAGGACTGTCAGGTACGAGCAGTACTTC; CDR3 protein: CASSGTSGRTVRYEQYF
D gene: -; clone size: -; J gene: TRBJ2-7; V gene: TRBV23-1; CDR3 DNA: TGCGCCATCCAGCCGCGAGGGGACGAGCAGTACTTC; CDR3 protein: CAIQPRGDEQYF
D gene: TRBD2; clone size: -; J gene: TRBJ2-1; V gene: TRBV9; CDR3 DNA: TGTCCTCGCAGCGGGGAAAGGATCATAACCTACAATGAGCAGTTCTTC; CDR3 protein: CPRSGERIITYNEQFF
D gene: TRBD1; clone size: -; J gene: TRBJ1-3; V gene: TRBV7-9; CDR3 DNA: TGTGCCAGCAGCTTAGCGAACAGGGGGTCAGTTGGAAACACCATATATTTT; CDR3 protein: CASSLANRGSVGNTIYF
D gene: -; clone size: -; J gene: TRBJ2-5; V gene: TRBV2; CDR3 DNA: TGTGCCAGCAGATTTTCTCTTGGTGGGGAGACCCAGTACTTC; CDR3 protein: CASRFSLGGETQYF
D gene: TRBD1; clone size: -; J gene: TRBJ1-2; V gene: TRBV7-6; CDR3 DNA: TGTGCCAGCAGCTTAGTTGGGGACAGGGGACCGAATGGCTACACCTTC; CDR3 protein: CASSLVGDRGPNGYTF
D gene: -; clone size: -; J gene: TRBJ2-7; V gene: TRBV18; CDR3 DNA: TGTGCCAGCTCACCACTGGGACCGGTGGACGAGCAGTACTTC; CDR3 protein: CASSPLGPVDEQYF
D gene: -; clone size: once; J gene: TRBJ2-6; V gene: TRBV4-3; CDR3 DNA: TGCGCCAGCAGCCAAGTTGGGTTACGGGGATCCGGGGCCAACGTCCTGACTTTC; CDR3 protein: CASSQVGLRGSGANVLTF
D gene: -; clone size: -; J gene: TRBJ2-7; V gene: TRBV29-1; CDR3 DNA: TGCAGCGTCCTAAGTGAGACAGCCTACGAGCAGTACTTC; CDR3 protein: CSVLSETAYEQYF
D gene: TRBD2; clone size: once; J gene: TRBJ2-1; V gene: TRBV11-2; CDR3 DNA: TGTGCCAGCAGCTTAAAAGCGGGAGTAGGTGAGCAGTTCTTC; CDR3 protein: CASSLKAGVGEQFF
D gene: TRBD1; clone size: -; J gene: TRBJ2-7; V gene: TRBV9; CDR3 DNA: TGTGCCAGCAGCCCCCGGGACAGGGCCTCCTACGAGCAGTACTTC; CDR3 protein: CASSPRDRASYEQYF
D gene: TRBD1; clone size: -; J gene: TRBJ2-7; V gene: TRBV9; CDR3 DNA: TGTGCCAGCAGCAAGGGACAGGGGGTCTCCTACGAGCAGTACTTC; CDR3 protein: CASSKGQGVSYEQYF
D gene: TRBD2; clone size: -; J gene: TRBJ2-7; V gene: TRBV28; CDR3 DNA: TGTGCCAGCAAACTAAGCGGGAGTATATACGAGCAGTACTTC; CDR3 protein: CASKLSGSIYEQYF
D gene: TRBD2; clone size: -; J gene: TRBJ2-3; V gene: TRBV19; CDR3 DNA: TGTGCCAGTAGTAAGCGGGAGACGGGGGATACGCAGTATTTT; CDR3 protein: CASSKRETGDTQYF
D gene: -; clone size: -; J gene: TRBJ2-1; V gene: TRBV6-4; CDR3 DNA: TGTGCCAGCAGTGACTCCGGTCTTCCCCGCAATGAGCAGTTCTTC; CDR3 protein: CASSDSGLPRNEQFF
D gene: TRBD1; clone size: -; J gene: TRBJ2-2; V gene: TRBV7-9; CDR3 DNA: TGTGCCGGGTTCCAGCAGGGGGCAAACACCGGGGAGCTGTTTTTT; CDR3 protein: CAGFQQGANTGELFF
D gene: TRBD2; clone size: -; J gene: TRBJ2-1; V gene: TRBV5-6; CDR3 DNA: TGTGCCAGCAGCGCAATCCTAGCGGGAGTAGGCAATGAGCAGTTCTTC; CDR3 protein: CASSAILAGVGNEQFF
D gene: -; clone size: -; J gene: TRBJ2-7; V gene: TRBV28; CDR3 DNA: TGTGCCAGCAGTTTAGAAAGGGGGGTCTACGAGCAGTACTTC; CDR3 protein: CASSLERGVYEQYF
D gene: -; clone size: -; J gene: TRBJ2-3; V gene: TRBV28; CDR3 DNA: TGTGCCAGCTGTGGTAGCACAGATACGCAGTATTTT; CDR3 protein: CASCGSTDTQYF
D gene: -; clone size: -; J gene: TRBJ2-1; V gene: TRBV2; CDR3 DNA: TGTGCCAGCAGTGTCTCAGGGCCCTACAATGAGCAGTTCTTC; CDR3 protein: CASSVSGPYNEQFF